A selection of T cell receptor beta chains follows, all from one sample in a study of radiotherapy plus CTLA-4 blockade in lung cancer. Data came from immunoSEQ multiplex PCR; TCRdb stores just in-frame clones and leaves some out. Among 65,000 to 90,000 clones, around nine tenths were seen once, and the ten largest hold around 0.85%. Sequenced material: peripheral blood, taken from a patient treated with radiotherapy plus ipilimumab. These receptors were collected from a human donor with non-small cell lung cancer who had stable disease on radiotherapy plus ipilimumab. Each CDR3 is given with its conserved first and last residue. D genes are given only for firm matches. Some rows have no size entry. The others give once, few or many, or a class for an expanded clone.

D gene: TRBD2; J gene: TRBJ2-1; V gene: TRBV5-1; clone size: NA; CDR3 protein: CASSLTSPGLAGGLFTEQFF; CDR3 DNA: TGCGCCAGCAGCTTGACCTCTCCGGGACTAGCGGGAGGACTGTTTACTGAGCAGTTCTTC
D gene: NA; J gene: TRBJ1-2; V gene: TRBV14; clone size: NA; CDR3 protein: CASSQVDSAYYGYTF; CDR3 DNA: TGTGCCAGCAGCCAAGTTGACAGCGCCTACTATGGCTACACCTTC
D gene: TRBD2; J gene: TRBJ2-3; V gene: TRBV27; clone size: NA; CDR3 protein: CASSTSGGNGQYF; CDR3 DNA: TGTGCCAGCAGCACTAGCGGGGGAAACGGGCAGTATTTT
D gene: TRBD1; J gene: TRBJ2-7; V gene: TRBV27; clone size: NA; CDR3 protein: CASSTPLGQGLSYEQYF; CDR3 DNA: TGTGCCAGCAGCACCCCGTTGGGACAGGGGTTATCCTACGAGCAGTACTTC
D gene: TRBD1; J gene: TRBJ2-5; V gene: TRBV7-7; clone size: NA; CDR3 protein: CASSLIGQGEETQYF; CDR3 DNA: TGTGCTAGCAGCTTAATAGGACAGGGAGAAGAGACCCAGTACTTC
D gene: NA; J gene: TRBJ2-1; V gene: TRBV2; clone size: NA; CDR3 protein: CASSEEALAKHNEQFF; CDR3 DNA: TGTGCCAGCAGTGAAGAAGCCCTAGCGAAACACAATGAGCAGTTCTTC
D gene: TRBD1; J gene: TRBJ2-1; V gene: TRBV5-4; clone size: NA; CDR3 protein: CASSSGQGSLYNEQFF; CDR3 DNA: TGTGCCAGCAGCTCGGGACAGGGGTCTCTGTACAATGAGCAGTTCTTC
D gene: TRBD1; J gene: TRBJ1-4; V gene: TRBV7-8; clone size: NA; CDR3 protein: CASSTDRAGTNEKLFF; CDR3 DNA: TGTGCCAGCAGCACGGACAGGGCTGGAACTAATGAAAAACTGTTTTTT
D gene: NA; J gene: TRBJ1-1; V gene: TRBV5-6; clone size: NA; CDR3 protein: CASSLGVGIEAFF; CDR3 DNA: TGTGCCAGCAGCTTGGGGGTGGGGATTGAAGCTTTCTTT
D gene: NA; J gene: TRBJ1-5; V gene: TRBV27; clone size: NA; CDR3 protein: CASSLMRNQPQHF; CDR3 DNA: TGTGCCAGCAGTTTAATGCGCAATCAGCCCCAGCATTTT
D gene: TRBD1; J gene: TRBJ2-5; V gene: TRBV7-6; clone size: NA; CDR3 protein: CASGRDRGGETQYF; CDR3 DNA: TGTGCCAGCGGTAGGGACAGGGGCGGAGAGACCCAGTACTTC
D gene: NA; J gene: TRBJ2-1; V gene: TRBV5-1; clone size: NA; CDR3 protein: CASSLGGFRSYNEQFF; CDR3 DNA: TGCGCCAGCAGCTTGGGGGGCTTCCGCTCCTACAATGAGCAGTTCTTC
D gene: NA; J gene: TRBJ2-5; V gene: TRBV29-1; clone size: NA; CDR3 protein: CSASRGQETQYF; CDR3 DNA: TGCAGCGCCTCCCGGGGCCAAGAGACCCAGTACTTC
D gene: NA; J gene: TRBJ2-3; V gene: TRBV10-1; clone size: NA; CDR3 protein: CASSEGLTDTQYF; CDR3 DNA: TGCGCCAGCAGTGAGGGCCTAACAGATACGCAGTATTTT
D gene: TRBD1; J gene: TRBJ1-1; V gene: TRBV12-5; clone size: few; CDR3 protein: CASGQGQGSEAFF; CDR3 DNA: TGTGCTAGTGGCCAAGGACAGGGTAGTGAAGCTTTCTTT
D gene: NA; J gene: TRBJ1-1; V gene: TRBV29-1; clone size: NA; CDR3 protein: CSVEDLGAGMRKAFF; CDR3 DNA: TGCAGCGTTGAAGATCTCGGGGCAGGAATGAGAAAAGCTTTCTTT
D gene: NA; J gene: TRBJ1-2; V gene: TRBV4-2; clone size: NA; CDR3 protein: CASSQISGTVNYGYTF; CDR3 DNA: TGTGCCAGCAGCCAGATTTCCGGGACGGTCAACTATGGCTACACCTTC
D gene: NA; J gene: TRBJ2-5; V gene: TRBV9; clone size: NA; CDR3 protein: CASSVAQLEGETQYF; CDR3 DNA: TGTGCCAGCAGCGTAGCACAATTAGAAGGAGAGACCCAGTACTTC
D gene: NA; J gene: TRBJ2-7; V gene: TRBV11-2; clone size: NA; CDR3 protein: CASSPTGTRSYEQYF; CDR3 DNA: TGTGCCAGCAGTCCTACGGGGACACGTTCCTACGAGCAGTACTTC
D gene: TRBD2; J gene: TRBJ2-7; V gene: TRBV7-8; clone size: NA; CDR3 protein: CASSFGAGEPYEQYF; CDR3 DNA: TGTGCCAGCAGCTTCGGAGCGGGGGAGCCCTACGAGCAGTACTTC
D gene: NA; J gene: TRBJ2-5; V gene: TRBV20-1; clone size: NA; CDR3 protein: CSARDRKTQYF; CDR3 DNA: TGCAGTGCTAGAGATAGGAAGACCCAGTACTTC
D gene: TRBD2; J gene: TRBJ2-5; V gene: TRBV27; clone size: NA; CDR3 protein: CASSLLTSGRKETQYF; CDR3 DNA: TGTGCCAGCAGTTTACTGACTAGCGGGAGGAAAGAGACCCAGTACTTC
D gene: TRBD1; J gene: TRBJ2-7; V gene: TRBV11-2; clone size: NA; CDR3 protein: CASSLGQGAYEQYF; CDR3 DNA: TGTGCCAGCAGCCTGGGACAGGGGGCGTACGAGCAGTACTTC
D gene: TRBD1; J gene: TRBJ1-3; V gene: TRBV2; clone size: NA; CDR3 protein: CASRVSGTGGPDTIYF; CDR3 DNA: TGTGCCAGCAGAGTGTCCGGGACAGGGGGCCCGGACACCATATATTTT
D gene: TRBD1; J gene: TRBJ1-1; V gene: TRBV28; clone size: NA; CDR3 protein: CASRPGGRNTEAFF; CDR3 DNA: TGTGCCAGCAGACCAGGGGGTCGGAACACTGAAGCTTTCTTT
D gene: TRBD2; J gene: TRBJ2-2; V gene: TRBV6-1; clone size: NA; CDR3 protein: CASSELGQTRGGLFF; CDR3 DNA: TGTGCCAGCAGTGAACTAGGACAGACACGGGGGGGGCTGTTTTTT
D gene: NA; J gene: TRBJ2-1; V gene: TRBV18; clone size: NA; CDR3 protein: CASSPMGEQFF; CDR3 DNA: TGTGCCAGCTCACCAATGGGTGAGCAGTTCTTC
D gene: TRBD2; J gene: TRBJ2-7; V gene: TRBV7-3; clone size: NA; CDR3 protein: CASSPGLAGAAIYEQYF; CDR3 DNA: TGTGCCAGCAGCCCGGGACTAGCGGGGGCCGCTATCTACGAGCAGTACTTC
D gene: NA; J gene: TRBJ2-1; V gene: TRBV13; clone size: NA; CDR3 protein: CASSLGYGSSYNEQFF; CDR3 DNA: TGTGCCAGCAGCTTAGGATACGGGAGCTCCTACAATGAGCAGTTCTTC
D gene: NA; J gene: TRBJ2-7; V gene: TRBV6-1; clone size: NA; CDR3 protein: CASLLGEQYF; CDR3 DNA: TGTGCCAGCCTACTCGGCGAGCAGTACTTC
D gene: NA; J gene: TRBJ1-2; V gene: TRBV29-1; clone size: NA; CDR3 protein: CSVEPPGYTF; CDR3 DNA: TGCAGCGTTGAACCACCTGGCTACACCTTC
D gene: NA; J gene: TRBJ1-1; V gene: TRBV20-1; clone size: once; CDR3 protein: CSARSVEAFF; CDR3 DNA: TGCAGTGCTAGATCGGTTGAAGCTTTCTTT
D gene: TRBD1; J gene: TRBJ1-5; V gene: TRBV2; clone size: NA; CDR3 protein: CASSRQGTSNQPQHF; CDR3 DNA: TGTGCCAGCAGTCGACAGGGTACCAGCAATCAGCCCCAGCATTTT
D gene: NA; J gene: TRBJ1-4; V gene: TRBV30; clone size: NA; CDR3 protein: CAFDGYEKLFF; CDR3 DNA: TGTGCCTTCGACGGCTATGAAAAACTGTTTTTT
D gene: TRBD1; J gene: TRBJ1-6; V gene: TRBV23-1; clone size: NA; CDR3 protein: CASIRDRNSPLHF; CDR3 DNA: TGCGCCAGCATCCGGGACAGAAATTCACCCCTCCACTTT
D gene: TRBD2; J gene: TRBJ2-2; V gene: TRBV7-9; clone size: NA; CDR3 protein: CASSLASLAGEDTGELFF; CDR3 DNA: TGTGCCAGCAGCTTAGCCTCACTAGCGGGAGAGGACACCGGGGAGCTGTTTTTT
D gene: NA; J gene: TRBJ1-2; V gene: TRBV27; clone size: NA; CDR3 protein: CASSWTPQNYGYTF; CDR3 DNA: TGTGCCAGCAGCTGGACACCTCAGAACTATGGCTACACCTTC
D gene: NA; J gene: TRBJ1-1; V gene: TRBV6-6; clone size: NA; CDR3 protein: CASSWGTNTEAFF; CDR3 DNA: TGTGCCAGCAGTTGGGGAACAAACACTGAAGCTTTCTTT
D gene: TRBD2; J gene: TRBJ2-1; V gene: TRBV2; clone size: NA; CDR3 protein: CASSRLAGVESEQFF; CDR3 DNA: TGTGCCAGCAGTAGACTAGCGGGTGTGGAATCTGAGCAGTTCTTC
D gene: TRBD2; J gene: TRBJ2-1; V gene: TRBV4-1; clone size: medium-sized; CDR3 protein: CASSQVEGTSSYNEQFF; CDR3 DNA: TGCGCCAGCAGCCAAGTTGAAGGGACTAGCTCCTACAATGAGCAGTTCTTC
D gene: NA; J gene: TRBJ2-2; V gene: TRBV28; clone size: NA; CDR3 protein: CASCERSANTGELFF; CDR3 DNA: TGTGCCAGCTGTGAGCGATCCGCGAACACCGGGGAGCTGTTTTTT
D gene: NA; J gene: TRBJ1-5; V gene: TRBV4-1; clone size: NA; CDR3 protein: CASSQDGGAGQPQHF; CDR3 DNA: TGCGCCAGCAGCCAAGATGGGGGGGCCGGTCAGCCCCAGCATTTT
D gene: NA; J gene: TRBJ2-7; V gene: TRBV28; clone size: few; CDR3 protein: CASTLQRPPYEQYF; CDR3 DNA: TGTGCCAGCACCCTTCAGCGGCCCCCCTACGAGCAGTACTTC
D gene: NA; J gene: TRBJ1-5; V gene: TRBV6-5; clone size: NA; CDR3 protein: CASSYSKGDRNQPQHF; CDR3 DNA: TGTGCCAGCAGTTACTCAAAAGGGGACCGCAATCAGCCCCAGCATTTT
D gene: TRBD1; J gene: TRBJ1-3; V gene: TRBV7-6; clone size: NA; CDR3 protein: CASSPRGQPGNTIYF; CDR3 DNA: TGTGCCAGCAGCCCTCGGGGACAGCCTGGAAACACCATATATTTT
D gene: NA; J gene: TRBJ2-3; V gene: TRBV14; clone size: NA; CDR3 protein: CASSLQGPDTQYF; CDR3 DNA: TGTGCCAGCAGCCTACAGGGCCCAGATACGCAGTATTTT
D gene: NA; J gene: TRBJ2-1; V gene: TRBV5-1; clone size: NA; CDR3 protein: CASSLADAVEQFF; CDR3 DNA: TGCGCCAGCAGCTTGGCCGACGCGGTTGAGCAGTTCTTC
D gene: NA; J gene: TRBJ1-2; V gene: TRBV15; clone size: NA; CDR3 protein: CATRGRRGYTF; CDR3 DNA: TGTGCCACCAGGGGGCGCCGGGGCTACACCTTC
D gene: TRBD1; J gene: TRBJ2-5; V gene: TRBV29-1; clone size: NA; CDR3 protein: CSVHYGQGDSKTQYF; CDR3 DNA: TGCAGCGTTCATTACGGACAGGGAGATTCGAAGACCCAGTACTTC